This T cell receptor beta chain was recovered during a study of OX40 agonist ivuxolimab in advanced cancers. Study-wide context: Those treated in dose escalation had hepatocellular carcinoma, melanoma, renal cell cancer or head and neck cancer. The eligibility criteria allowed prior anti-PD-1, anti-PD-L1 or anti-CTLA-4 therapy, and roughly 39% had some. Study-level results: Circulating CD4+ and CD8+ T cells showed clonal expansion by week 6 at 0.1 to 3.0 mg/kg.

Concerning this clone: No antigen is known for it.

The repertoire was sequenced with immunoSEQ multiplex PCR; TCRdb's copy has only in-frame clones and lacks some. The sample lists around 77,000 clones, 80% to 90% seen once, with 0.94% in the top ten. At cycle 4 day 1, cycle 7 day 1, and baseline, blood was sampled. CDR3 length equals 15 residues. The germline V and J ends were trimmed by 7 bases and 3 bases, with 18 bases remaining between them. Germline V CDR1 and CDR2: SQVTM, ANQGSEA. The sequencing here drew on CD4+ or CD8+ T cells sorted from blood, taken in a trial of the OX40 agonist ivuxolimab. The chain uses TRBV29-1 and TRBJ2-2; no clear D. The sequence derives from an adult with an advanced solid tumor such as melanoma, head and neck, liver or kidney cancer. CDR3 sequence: CSATKTLGYTGELFF. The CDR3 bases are TGCAGCGCAACGAAGACACTGGGTTACACCGGGGAGCTGTTTTTT.